This TCR beta chain comes out of a study of OX40 agonist ivuxolimab in advanced cancers. For the study at large: Each dose-escalation patient presented with hepatocellular carcinoma, melanoma, renal cell or head and neck cancer. Overall study results and limits: Antigen targets of the expanded peripheral T cells went undetermined.

This clone was seen only once. Its antigen remains unknown. Method: immunoSEQ multiplex PCR; TCRdb's copy keeps in-frame clones and lacks some. The sample shows 40,000 to 50,000 clones, 87% of them seen only once. Looked up from germline, CDR1 is LNHDA and CDR2 is SQIVND (reference sequence). Trimming cost V 5 bases and J 2 bases, with 10 bases left between them. The length of the CDR3 is 14 residues. The chain is built from TRBV19 and TRBJ1-5; D is unclear. The sequences come from CD4+ or CD8+ T cells sorted from blood, collected in a trial of the OX40 agonist ivuxolimab. This sequence was found in an adult with an advanced solid tumor such as melanoma, head and neck, liver or kidney cancer. The CDR3 sequence: CASSWQGGNQPQHF. CDR3 coding DNA: TGTGCCAGTAGTTGGCAAGGAGGCAATCAGCCCCAGCATTTT.